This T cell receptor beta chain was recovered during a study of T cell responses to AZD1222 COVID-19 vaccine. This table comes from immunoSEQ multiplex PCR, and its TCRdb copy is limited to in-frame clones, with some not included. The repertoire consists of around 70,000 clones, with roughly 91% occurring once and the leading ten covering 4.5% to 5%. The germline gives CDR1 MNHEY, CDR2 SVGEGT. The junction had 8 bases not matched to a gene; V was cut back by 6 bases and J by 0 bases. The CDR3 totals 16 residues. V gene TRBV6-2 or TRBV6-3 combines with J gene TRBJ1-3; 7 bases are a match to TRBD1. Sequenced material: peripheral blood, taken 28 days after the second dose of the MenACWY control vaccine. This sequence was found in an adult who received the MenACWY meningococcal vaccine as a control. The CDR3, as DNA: TGTGCCAGCAGCTCCCCCGGACAGGCCTCTGGAAACACCATATATTTT. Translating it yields CASSSPGQASGNTIYF.